This note documents a single T cell receptor beta chain sequence. This clonotype occurred a few times. Its binding antigen is unknown. No quality values exist for individual bases; no much larger clone is one base distant. To prepare the library, 5' RACE was applied. The instrument given in TCRdb is NextSeq 500. The TCR library protocol attached unique molecular identifiers to individual cDNA molecules to correct for sequencing error and PCR bias. Both TCR alpha and beta chains were sequenced, and tight co-correlation was observed between alpha and beta sequence abundances in each sample. The original methods were these. Decombinator V4 was used to annotate the V gene, J gene and CDR3 of the TCR sequences. Expanded TCRs were defined as changing significantly between any two time points under a Poisson model with p below 0.0001. TCR abundances were normalised to the total number of TCRs sequenced in each sample and reported as counts per million. TRAV1-2 paired with TRAJ12, TRAJ20 or TRAJ33 defined MAIT TCRs, while TRAV10 paired with TRAJ18 defined iNKT TCRs. VDJdb, accessed on 1 November 2021, was searched for TCRs annotated for CMV, EBV and SARS-CoV-2, and TCRs annotated for more than one antigen were excluded. TCRdb redid the processing of the public reads, applying fastp at Q25 and MiXCR, and retained in-frame beta chains. For every CDR3 protein sequence, its rows merge into one entry that carries the most common genes and DNA. The authors' filters were not applied to this entry. The sample includes more than 65,000 distinct CDR3 sequences, with 9.5% to 15% observed a single time. Clones ranked in the top ten supply less than 1.5% of the sample.

Set within a cohort of healthcare workers in London, UK, this nested case-control study involved weekly PCR testing of nasopharyngeal swabs along with blood sampling. Healthcare workers were enrolled in the week of the UK lockdown, from 23 to 31 March 2020, and were followed every week for up to about 15 weeks. The sample comes from a study of early T cells in non-severe SARS-CoV-2 infection (dated by TCRdb to 2020 to 2023). Regarding the complete study: Bulk RNA from unsorted whole blood was used for TCR sequencing, so alpha and beta chains could not be paired.

General study outcomes and caveats: VDJdb matching was skewed toward anti-spike CD8 responses and likely underestimated virus-specific expansions by missing private and CD4 specificities.

CDR1 LNHDA and CDR2 SQIVND are derived from the germline V gene (reference sequence). The CDR3 sequence holds 15 residues, the cysteine and phenylalanine included. Just CDR3 DNA is preserved here, 45 bases in frame from base 1. The V end loses 4 bases and the J end loses 2 bases, and a stretch of 9 bases separates them. The sequence links TRBV19 to TRBJ2-6; TRBD1 is a possible D gene, resting on 6 matching bases. The clonotype comes from an adult who was a healthcare worker with PCR-confirmed SARS-CoV-2 infection or an uninfected control (not recorded which). Sequenced material: whole blood. DNA sequence: TGTGCCAGTAGTACTGCAGGGGCTGGGGCCAACGTCCTGACTTTC. Translated, this is CASSTAGAGANVLTF.